A selection of T cell receptor beta chains follows, all from one sample in a study of blood T cell repertoires in COVID-19. Clones were read by immunoSEQ multiplex PCR, and TCRdb kept only the in-frame ones, dropping some. The sample yields around 15,000 clones, 76% seen once. Material for sequencing was peripheral blood. The receptors stem from a man between 65 and 79 years old with active or convalescent COVID-19. The CDR3 runs from the conserved cysteine through the conserved F or W. D genes are given only for firm matches. A clone size is listed for some rows: how often the clone was seen (once, few, many), or a class if it is expanded.

abundance: -; j_gene: TRBJ2-6; d_gene: TRBD1; len: 17; v_gene: TRBV7-9; CDR3aa: CASTPGQGKAGANVLTF; CDR3nt: TGTGCCAGCACCCCTGGACAGGGTAAAGCGGGGGCCAACGTCCTGACTTTC
abundance: -; j_gene: TRBJ2-1; d_gene: -; len: 17; v_gene: TRBV7-2; CDR3aa: CASSLVSGSGLAVRQFF; CDR3nt: TGTGCCAGCAGCTTAGTATCGGGGTCGGGACTGGCAGTTCGGCAGTTCTTC
abundance: -; j_gene: TRBJ2-3; d_gene: -; len: 15; v_gene: TRBV7-2; CDR3aa: CASSSQIISTDTQYF; CDR3nt: TGTGCCAGCAGCTCCCAGATTATTAGCACAGATACGCAGTATTTT
abundance: few; j_gene: TRBJ2-1; d_gene: TRBD2; len: 19; v_gene: TRBV5-4; CDR3aa: CASSPSTSGNHRIVNEQFF; CDR3nt: TGTGCCAGCAGCCCCTCGACTAGCGGGAATCACAGAATAGTTAATGAGCAGTTCTTC
abundance: -; j_gene: TRBJ2-7; d_gene: TRBD2; len: 15; v_gene: TRBV5-1; CDR3aa: CASSLAGTSDYEQYF; CDR3nt: TGCGCCAGCAGCTTGGCCGGGACTAGCGACTACGAGCAGTACTTC
abundance: -; j_gene: TRBJ2-1; d_gene: TRBD2; len: 18; v_gene: TRBV7-2; CDR3aa: CASSSALLAGGLSNEQFF; CDR3nt: TGTGCCAGCAGTTCCGCATTGTTAGCGGGGGGCCTTTCCAATGAGCAGTTCTTC
abundance: once; j_gene: TRBJ2-4; d_gene: -; len: 14; v_gene: TRBV29-1; CDR3aa: CSVAPGVSKNIQYF; CDR3nt: TGCAGCGTTGCCCCCGGGGTTTCCAAAAACATTCAGTACTTC
abundance: -; j_gene: TRBJ2-5; d_gene: -; len: 13; v_gene: TRBV7-2; CDR3aa: CASSLVRGETQYF; CDR3nt: TGTGCCAGCAGCTTAGTAAGGGGGGAGACCCAGTACTTC
abundance: -; j_gene: TRBJ2-3; d_gene: TRBD2; len: 15; v_gene: TRBV9; CDR3aa: CASSSRGLAGGTQYF; CDR3nt: TGTGCCAGCAGCTCTAGAGGATTAGCGGGGGGGACGCAGTATTTT
abundance: once; j_gene: TRBJ1-2; d_gene: -; len: 14; v_gene: TRBV28; CDR3aa: CASSLQGYRYGYTF; CDR3nt: TGTGCCAGCAGTTTGCAGGGCTATAGGTATGGCTACACCTTC